This T cell receptor beta chain derives from a study of control samples from healthy donors and cancer patients. Clones were read by immunoSEQ multiplex PCR, and TCRdb kept only the in-frame ones, dropping some. The profile covers some 78,000 clones, with 70% to 90% appearing a single time and approximately 7.6% taken by the ten largest. This receptor was obtained from a woman aged 55-70 years in good health. Sequenced input: blood.

CDR3 residues: CASSLGFRGEQFF. Here the CDR3 DNA reads TGTGCCAGCAGCTTGGGGTTTCGGGGTGAGCAGTTCTTC. The V gene is TRBV5-4, the J gene TRBJ2-1; TRBD2 is a possible D gene (5 bases). CDR3 size: 13 residues. The ends were cut back, 0 bases at V and 9 bases at J, with 10 bases in the middle. CDR1 is SGHNT, CDR2 YYREEE, per germline (reference sequence).